This T cell receptor (beta chain) is from a study of blood T cell repertoires in COVID-19. The overall study: Sites in the United States, Italy and Spain provided acute and convalescent COVID-19 samples. PBMCs, B-cell-depleted T cells, or T cells provided the cDNA or gDNA that made up the material.

Per the original methods: Amplification with reference gene primers provided the estimates of nucleated cell counts. Profiling relied on immunoSEQ multiplex PCR, and the TCRdb table lists in-frame clones only, not all of them. The V and J calls and clone size were taken over from that table, and D and trimming were inferred from the DNA. The data show about 140,000 clones, 70% to 80% seen once. This clone has more than one count but fewer than ten. Germline lookup yields CDR1 SEHNR and CDR2 FQNEAQ (reference sequence). The CDR3 covers 11 residues. V was shortened by 6 bases and J by 4 bases, with 6 bases between the two germline ends.

The rearrangement uses TRBV7-9 and TRBJ1-1; D gene uncertain. The source of this sequence is a woman between 50 and 59 years old with active or convalescent COVID-19. Input material: peripheral blood. The CDR3 sequence is CASRSGTEAFF. The CDR3 DNA sequence: TGTGCCAGCAGGTCGGGCACTGAAGCTTTCTTT. Together with reference TRBV7-9 and TRBJ1-1, the CDR3 gives the full variable domain: DTGVSQNPRHKITKRGQNVTFRCDPISEHNRLYWYRQTLGQGPEFLTYFQNEAQLEKSRLLSDRFSAERPKGSFSTLEIQRTEQGDSAMYLCASRSGTEAFFGQGTRLTVV.